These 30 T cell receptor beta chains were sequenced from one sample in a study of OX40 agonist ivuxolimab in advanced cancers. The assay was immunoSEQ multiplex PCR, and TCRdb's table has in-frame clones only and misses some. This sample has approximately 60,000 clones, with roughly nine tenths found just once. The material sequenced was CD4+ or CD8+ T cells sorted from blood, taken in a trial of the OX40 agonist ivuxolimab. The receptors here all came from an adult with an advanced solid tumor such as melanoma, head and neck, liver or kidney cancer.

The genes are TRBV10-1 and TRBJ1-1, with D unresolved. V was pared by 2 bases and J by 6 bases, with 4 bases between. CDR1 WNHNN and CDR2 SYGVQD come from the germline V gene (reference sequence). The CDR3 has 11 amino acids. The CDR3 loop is CASSEIPEAFF. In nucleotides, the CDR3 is TGCGCCAGCAGTGAGATCCCTGAAGCTTTCTTT.

This chain's CDR3 is CASSPTGGAGETQYF. The CDR3 DNA is TGTGCCAGCTCTCCAACAGGGGGCGCGGGAGAGACCCAGTACTTC. V is TRBV18 and J is TRBJ2-5; 9 bases agree with TRBD1. V was clipped by 6 bases and J by 4 bases; unmatched bases: 9. CDR1 KGHSH and CDR2 LQKENI come from the germline V gene. The CDR3 covers 15 residues.

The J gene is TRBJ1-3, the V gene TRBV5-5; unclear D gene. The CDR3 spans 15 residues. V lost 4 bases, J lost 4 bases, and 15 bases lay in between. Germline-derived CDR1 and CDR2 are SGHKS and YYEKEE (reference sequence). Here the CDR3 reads CASSPMLGPGNTIYF. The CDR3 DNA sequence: TGTGCCAGCAGCCCTATGCTAGGTCCAGGAAACACCATATATTTT. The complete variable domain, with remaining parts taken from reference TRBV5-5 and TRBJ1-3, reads DAGVTQSPTHLIKTRGQQVTLRCSPISGHKSVSWYQQVLGQGPQFIFQYYEKEERGRGNFPDRFSARQFPNYSSELNVNALLLGDSALYLCASSPMLGPGNTIYFGEGSWLTVV.

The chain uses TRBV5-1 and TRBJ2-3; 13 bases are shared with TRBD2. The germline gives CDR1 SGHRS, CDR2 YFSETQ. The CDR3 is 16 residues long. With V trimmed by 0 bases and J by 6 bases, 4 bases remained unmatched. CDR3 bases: TGCGCCAGCAGCTTGGGTGGACTAGCGGGAGCTGATACGCAGTATTTT. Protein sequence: CASSLGGLAGADTQYF.

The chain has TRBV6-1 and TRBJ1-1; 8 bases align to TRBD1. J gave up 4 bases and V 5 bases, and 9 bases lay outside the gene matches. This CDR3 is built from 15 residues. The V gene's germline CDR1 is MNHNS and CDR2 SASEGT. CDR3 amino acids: CASSSNRGVTTEAFF. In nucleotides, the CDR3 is TGTGCCAGCAGTAGTAACAGGGGGGTGACCACTGAAGCTTTCTTT.

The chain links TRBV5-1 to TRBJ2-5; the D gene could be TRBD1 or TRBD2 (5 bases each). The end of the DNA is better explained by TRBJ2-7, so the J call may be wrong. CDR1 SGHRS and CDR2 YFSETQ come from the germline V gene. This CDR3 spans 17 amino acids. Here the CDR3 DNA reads TGCGCCAGCAGCTTGGCCAGTAGGGACGGATTCACCTACGAGCAGTACTTC. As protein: CASSLASRDGFTYEQYF.

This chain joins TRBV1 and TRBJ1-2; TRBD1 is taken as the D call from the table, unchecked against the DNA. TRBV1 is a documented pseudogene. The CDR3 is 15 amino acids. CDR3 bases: TGCACCAGCAGCCAAGGGTGGACAGCCCCCTATGGCTACACCTTC. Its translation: CTSSQGWTAPYGYTF.

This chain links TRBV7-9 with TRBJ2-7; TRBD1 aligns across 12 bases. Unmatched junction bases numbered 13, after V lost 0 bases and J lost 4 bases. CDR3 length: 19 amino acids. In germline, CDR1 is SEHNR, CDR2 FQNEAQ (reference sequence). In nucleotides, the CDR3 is TGTGCCAGCAGCTTAGCCCCCGGGACAGGGGGCTCTAGAGCGTACGAGCAGTACTTC. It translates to CASSLAPGTGGSRAYEQYF.

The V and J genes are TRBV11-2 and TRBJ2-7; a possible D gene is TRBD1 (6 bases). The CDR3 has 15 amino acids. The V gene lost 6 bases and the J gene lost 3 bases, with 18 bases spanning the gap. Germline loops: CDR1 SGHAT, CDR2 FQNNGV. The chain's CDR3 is CASRLTGTFSYEQYF. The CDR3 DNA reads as TGTGCCAGCAGATTGACAGGAACCTTCAGCTACGAGCAGTACTTC.

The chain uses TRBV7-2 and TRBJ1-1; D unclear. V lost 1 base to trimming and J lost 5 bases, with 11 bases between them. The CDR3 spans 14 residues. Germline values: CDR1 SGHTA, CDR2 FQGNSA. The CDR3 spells CASSLVRGETEAFF. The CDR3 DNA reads TGTGCCAGCAGCTTAGTTCGGGGAGAAACTGAAGCTTTCTTT.

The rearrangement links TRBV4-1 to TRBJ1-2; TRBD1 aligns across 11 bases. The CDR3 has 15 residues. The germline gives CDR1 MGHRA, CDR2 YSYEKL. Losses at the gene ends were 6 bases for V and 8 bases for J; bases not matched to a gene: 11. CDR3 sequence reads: CASRPPTDRGLGYTF. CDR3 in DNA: TGCGCCAGCAGGCCACCGACGGACAGGGGGCTCGGCTACACCTTC.

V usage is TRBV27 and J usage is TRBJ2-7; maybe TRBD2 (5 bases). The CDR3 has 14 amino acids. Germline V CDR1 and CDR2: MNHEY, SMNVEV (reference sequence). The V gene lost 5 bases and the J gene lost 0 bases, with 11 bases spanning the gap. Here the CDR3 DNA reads TGTGCCAGCAGTAATAGCGTCTTCTCCTACGAGCAGTACTTC. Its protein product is CASSNSVFSYEQYF.

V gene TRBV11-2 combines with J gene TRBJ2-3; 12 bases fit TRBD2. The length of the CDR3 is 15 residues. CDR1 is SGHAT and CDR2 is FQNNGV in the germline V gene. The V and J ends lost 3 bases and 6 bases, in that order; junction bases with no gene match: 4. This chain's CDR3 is CASSFLAGGADTQYF. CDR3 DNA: TGTGCCAGCAGCTTCCTAGCGGGAGGGGCGGATACGCAGTATTTT.

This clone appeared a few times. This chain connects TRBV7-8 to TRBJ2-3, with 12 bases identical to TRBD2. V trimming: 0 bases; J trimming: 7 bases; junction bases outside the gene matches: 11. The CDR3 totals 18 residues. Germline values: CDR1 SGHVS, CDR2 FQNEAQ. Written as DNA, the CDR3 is TGTGCCAGCAGCTTAGCCGGGTCTAGCGGGAGGGCCGGAAATACGCAGTATTTT. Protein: CASSLAGSSGRAGNTQYF.

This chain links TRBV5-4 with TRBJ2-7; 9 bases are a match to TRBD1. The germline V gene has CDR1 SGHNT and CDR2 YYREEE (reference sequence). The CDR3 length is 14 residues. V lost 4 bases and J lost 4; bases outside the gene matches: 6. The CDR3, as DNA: TGTGCCAGCAGCGGGGGACAGGGTAGATACGAGCAGTACTTC. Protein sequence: CASSGGQGRYEQYF.

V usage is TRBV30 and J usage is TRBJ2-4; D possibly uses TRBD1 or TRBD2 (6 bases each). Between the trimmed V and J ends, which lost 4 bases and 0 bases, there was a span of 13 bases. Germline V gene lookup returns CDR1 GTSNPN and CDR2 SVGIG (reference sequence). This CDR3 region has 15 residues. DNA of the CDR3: TGTGCCTGGACCACAGGGAGGAGAGCCAAAAACATTCAGTACTTC. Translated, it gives CAWTTGRRAKNIQYF.

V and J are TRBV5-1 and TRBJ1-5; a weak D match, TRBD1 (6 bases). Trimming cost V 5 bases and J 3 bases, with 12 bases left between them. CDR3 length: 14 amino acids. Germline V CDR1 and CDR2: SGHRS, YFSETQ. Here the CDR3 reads CASSSGDDNQPQHF. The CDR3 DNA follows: TGCGCCAGCAGTTCAGGGGATGACAATCAGCCCCAGCATTTT.

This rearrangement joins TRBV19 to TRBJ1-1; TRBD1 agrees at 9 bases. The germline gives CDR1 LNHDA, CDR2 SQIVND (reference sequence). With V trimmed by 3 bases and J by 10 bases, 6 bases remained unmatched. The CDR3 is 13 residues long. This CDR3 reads CASSILTGGVAFF. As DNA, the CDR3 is TGTGCCAGTAGTATCTTGACAGGGGGAGTAGCTTTCTTT.

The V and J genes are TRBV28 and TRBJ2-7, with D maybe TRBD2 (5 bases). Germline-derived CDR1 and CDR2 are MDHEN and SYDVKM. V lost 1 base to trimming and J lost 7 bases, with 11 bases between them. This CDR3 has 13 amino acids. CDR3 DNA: TGTGCCAGCAGTTTATATCGAGGGTATGAGCAGTACTTC. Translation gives CASSLYRGYEQYF. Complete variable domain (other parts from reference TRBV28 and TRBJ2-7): DVKVTQSSRYLVKRTGEKVFLECVQDMDHENMFWYRQDPGLGLRLIYFSYDVKMKEKGDIPEGYSVSREKKERFSLILESASTNQTSMYLCASSLYRGYEQYFGPGTRLTVT.

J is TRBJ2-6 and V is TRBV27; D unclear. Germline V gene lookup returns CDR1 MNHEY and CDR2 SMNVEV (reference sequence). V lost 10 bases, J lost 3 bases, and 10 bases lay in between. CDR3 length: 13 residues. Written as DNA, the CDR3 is TGTGCCACCCGGGTGGTTGGGGCCAACGTCCTGACTTTC. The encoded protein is CATRVVGANVLTF.

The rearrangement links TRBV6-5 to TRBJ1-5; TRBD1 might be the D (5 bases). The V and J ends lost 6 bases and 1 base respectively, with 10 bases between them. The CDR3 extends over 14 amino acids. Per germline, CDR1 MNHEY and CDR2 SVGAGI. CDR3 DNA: TGTGCCAGCAGCTCCGGGACGAGCAATCAGCCCCAGCATTTT. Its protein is CASSSGTSNQPQHF.

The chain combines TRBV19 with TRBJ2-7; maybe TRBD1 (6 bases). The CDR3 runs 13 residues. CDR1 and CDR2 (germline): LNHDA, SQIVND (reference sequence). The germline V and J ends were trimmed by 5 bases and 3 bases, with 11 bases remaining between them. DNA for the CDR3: TGTGCCAGTAGTCCAATACAGGGCTACGAGCAGTACTTC. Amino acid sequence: CASSPIQGYEQYF.

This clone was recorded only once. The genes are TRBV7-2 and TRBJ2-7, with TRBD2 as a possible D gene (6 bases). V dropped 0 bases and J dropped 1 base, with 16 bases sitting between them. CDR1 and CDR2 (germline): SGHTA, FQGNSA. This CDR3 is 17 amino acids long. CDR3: CASSLARRGFGSYEQYF. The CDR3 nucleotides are TGTGCCAGCAGCTTAGCGCGACGGGGGTTTGGTTCCTACGAGCAGTACTTC.

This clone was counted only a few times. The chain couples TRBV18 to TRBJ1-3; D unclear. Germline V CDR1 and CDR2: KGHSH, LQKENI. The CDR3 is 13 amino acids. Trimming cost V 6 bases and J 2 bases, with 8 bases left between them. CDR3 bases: TGTGCCAGCTCTTCTAGCCCTGGAAACACCATATATTTT. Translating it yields CASSSSPGNTIYF.

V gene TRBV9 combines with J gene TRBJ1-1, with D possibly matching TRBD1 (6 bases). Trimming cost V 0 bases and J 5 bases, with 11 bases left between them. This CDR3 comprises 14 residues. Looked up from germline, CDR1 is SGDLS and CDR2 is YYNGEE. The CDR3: CASSVEGEWTEAFF. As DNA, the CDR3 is TGTGCCAGCAGCGTAGAGGGGGAATGGACTGAAGCTTTCTTT.

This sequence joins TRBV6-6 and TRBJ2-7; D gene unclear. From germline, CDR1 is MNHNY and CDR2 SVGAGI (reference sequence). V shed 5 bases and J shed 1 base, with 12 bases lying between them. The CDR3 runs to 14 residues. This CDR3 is CASSGVRSSYEQYF. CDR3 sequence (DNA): TGTGCCAGCAGTGGGGTGCGGTCTTCCTACGAGCAGTACTTC.

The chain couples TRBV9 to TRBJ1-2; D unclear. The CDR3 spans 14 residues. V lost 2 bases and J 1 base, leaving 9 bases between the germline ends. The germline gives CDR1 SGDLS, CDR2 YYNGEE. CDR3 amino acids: CASSVAPVNYGYTF. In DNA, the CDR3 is TGTGCCAGCAGCGTGGCACCGGTTAACTATGGCTACACCTTC. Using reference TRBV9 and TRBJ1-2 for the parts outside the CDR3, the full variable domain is DSGVTQTPKHLITATGQRVTLRCSPRSGDLSVYWYQQSLDQGLQFLIQYYNGEERAKGNILERFSAQQFPDLHSELNLSSLELGDSALYFCASSVAPVNYGYTFGSGTRLTVV.

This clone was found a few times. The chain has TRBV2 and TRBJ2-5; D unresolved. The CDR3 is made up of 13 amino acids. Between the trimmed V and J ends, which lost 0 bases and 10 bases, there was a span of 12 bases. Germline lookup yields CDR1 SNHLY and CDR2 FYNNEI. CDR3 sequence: CASSEATGWGQYF. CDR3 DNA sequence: TGTGCCAGCAGTGAAGCGACGGGTTGGGGCCAGTACTTC.

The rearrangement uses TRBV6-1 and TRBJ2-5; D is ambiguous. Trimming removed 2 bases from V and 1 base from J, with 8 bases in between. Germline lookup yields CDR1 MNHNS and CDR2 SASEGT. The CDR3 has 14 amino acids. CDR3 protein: CASSEWPLQETQYF. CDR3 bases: TGTGCCAGCAGTGAATGGCCCCTCCAAGAGACCCAGTACTTC.

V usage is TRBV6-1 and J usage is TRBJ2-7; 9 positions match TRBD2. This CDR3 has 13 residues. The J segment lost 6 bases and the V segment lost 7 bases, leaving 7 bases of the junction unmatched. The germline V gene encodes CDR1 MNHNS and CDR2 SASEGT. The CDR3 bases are TGTGCCAGCAATATAGCGGGAGAGAGCGAGCAGTACTTC. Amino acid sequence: CASNIAGESEQYF.